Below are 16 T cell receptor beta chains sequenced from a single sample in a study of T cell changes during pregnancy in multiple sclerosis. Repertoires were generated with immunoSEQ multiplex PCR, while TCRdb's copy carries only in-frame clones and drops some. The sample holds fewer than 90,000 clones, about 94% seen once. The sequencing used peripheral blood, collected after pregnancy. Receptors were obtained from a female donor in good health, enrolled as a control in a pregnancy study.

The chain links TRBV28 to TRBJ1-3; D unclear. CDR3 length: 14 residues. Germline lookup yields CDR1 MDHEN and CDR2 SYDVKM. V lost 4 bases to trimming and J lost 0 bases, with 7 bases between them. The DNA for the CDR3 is TGTGCCAGCAGTTCCCCCCACTCTGGAAACACCATATATTTT. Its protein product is CASSSPHSGNTIYF.

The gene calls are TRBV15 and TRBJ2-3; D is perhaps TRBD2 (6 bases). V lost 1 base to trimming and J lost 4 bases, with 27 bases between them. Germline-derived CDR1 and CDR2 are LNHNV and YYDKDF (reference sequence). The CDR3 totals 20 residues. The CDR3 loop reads CATSRVIGPPPVGRSDTQYF. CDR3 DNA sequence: TGTGCCACCAGCAGAGTAATTGGGCCCCCCCCGGTCGGGAGATCAGATACGCAGTATTTT.

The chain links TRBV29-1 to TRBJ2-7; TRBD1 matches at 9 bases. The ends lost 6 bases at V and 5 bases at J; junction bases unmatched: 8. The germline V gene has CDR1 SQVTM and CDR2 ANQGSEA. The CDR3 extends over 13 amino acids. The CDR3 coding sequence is TGCAGCGTCGAGGGACAGGGAATTGACGAGCAGTACTTC. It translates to CSVEGQGIDEQYF.

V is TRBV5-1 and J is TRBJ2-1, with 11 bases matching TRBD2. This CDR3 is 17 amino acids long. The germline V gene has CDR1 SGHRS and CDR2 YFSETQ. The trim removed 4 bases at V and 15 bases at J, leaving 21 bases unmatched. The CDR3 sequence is CASSPITLAGVRAGWFF. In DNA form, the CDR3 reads TGCGCCAGCAGCCCTATTACACTAGCGGGAGTAAGAGCTGGATGGTTCTTC.

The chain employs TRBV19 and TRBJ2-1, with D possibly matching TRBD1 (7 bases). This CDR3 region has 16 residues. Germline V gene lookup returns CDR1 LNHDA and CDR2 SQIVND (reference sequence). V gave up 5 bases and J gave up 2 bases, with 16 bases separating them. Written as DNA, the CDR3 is TGTGCCAGTAGTCAGGGGGGTAGACTTACCTACAATGAGCAGTTCTTC. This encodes CASSQGGRLTYNEQFF.

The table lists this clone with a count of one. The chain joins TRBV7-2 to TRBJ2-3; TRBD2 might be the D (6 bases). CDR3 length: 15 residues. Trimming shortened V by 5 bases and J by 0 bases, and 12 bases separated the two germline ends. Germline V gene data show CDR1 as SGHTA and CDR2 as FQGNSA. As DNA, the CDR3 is TGTGCCAGCAGCCCCAGCGGGCTTAGCACAGATACGCAGTATTTT. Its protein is CASSPSGLSTDTQYF.

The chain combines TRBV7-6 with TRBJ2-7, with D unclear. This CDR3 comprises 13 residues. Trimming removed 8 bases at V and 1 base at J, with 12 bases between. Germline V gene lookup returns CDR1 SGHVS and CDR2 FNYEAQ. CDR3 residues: CASPIDFSYEQYF. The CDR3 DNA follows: TGTGCCAGCCCCATTGACTTTTCCTACGAGCAGTACTTC.

For the CDR3, the DNA is TGCGCCAGCAGCTTGGGAGGGGGCTTGAACACTGAAGCTTTCTTT. Protein product: CASSLGGGLNTEAFF. The chain carries TRBV5-1 and TRBJ1-1, with 7 bases matching TRBD1. The CDR3 contains 15 residues. Germline assignment: CDR1 SGHRS and CDR2 YFSETQ. The trim removed 0 bases at V and 0 bases at J, leaving 2 bases unmatched. The whole variable domain, filled in from reference TRBV5-1 and TRBJ1-1, reads KAGVTQTPRYLIKTRGQQVTLSCSPISGHRSVSWYQQTPGQGLQFLFEYFSETQRNKGNFPGRFSGRQFSNSRSEMNVSTLELGDSALYLCASSLGGGLNTEAFFGQGTRLTVV.

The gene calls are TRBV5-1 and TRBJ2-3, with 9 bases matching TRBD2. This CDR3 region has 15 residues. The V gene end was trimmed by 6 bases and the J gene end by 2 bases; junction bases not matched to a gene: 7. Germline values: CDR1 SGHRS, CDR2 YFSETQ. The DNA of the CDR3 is TGCGCCAGCACTACTTTAGCGGGAGCCACAGATACGCAGTATTTT. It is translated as CASTTLAGATDTQYF. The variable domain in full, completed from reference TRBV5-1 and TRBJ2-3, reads KAGVTQTPRYLIKTRGQQVTLSCSPISGHRSVSWYQQTPGQGLQFLFEYFSETQRNKGNFPGRFSGRQFSNSRSEMNVSTLELGDSALYLCASTTLAGATDTQYFGPGTRLTVL.

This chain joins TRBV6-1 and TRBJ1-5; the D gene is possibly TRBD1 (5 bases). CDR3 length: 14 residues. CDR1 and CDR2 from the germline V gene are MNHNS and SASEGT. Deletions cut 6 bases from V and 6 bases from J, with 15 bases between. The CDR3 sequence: CASRVVGRGQPQHF. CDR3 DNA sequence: TGTGCCAGCAGAGTTGTCGGGAGGGGTCAGCCCCAGCATTTT.

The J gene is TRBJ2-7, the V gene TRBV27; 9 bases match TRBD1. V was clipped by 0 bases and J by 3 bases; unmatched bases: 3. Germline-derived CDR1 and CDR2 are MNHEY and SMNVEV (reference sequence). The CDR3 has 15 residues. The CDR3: CASSLSAGQGYEQYF. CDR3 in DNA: TGTGCCAGCAGTTTATCGGCGGGACAGGGCTACGAGCAGTACTTC.

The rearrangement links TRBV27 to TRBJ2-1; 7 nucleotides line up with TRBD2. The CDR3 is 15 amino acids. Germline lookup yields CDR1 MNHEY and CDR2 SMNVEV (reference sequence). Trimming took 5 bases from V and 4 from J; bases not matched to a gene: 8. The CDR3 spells CASSPLAEIYNEQFF. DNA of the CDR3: TGTGCCAGCAGTCCGCTAGCGGAAATTTACAATGAGCAGTTCTTC.

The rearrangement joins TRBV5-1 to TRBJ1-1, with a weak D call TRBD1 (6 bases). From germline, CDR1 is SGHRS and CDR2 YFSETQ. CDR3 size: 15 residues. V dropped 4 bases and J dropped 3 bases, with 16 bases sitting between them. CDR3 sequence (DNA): TGCGCCAGCAGCAGGACAAATCAGGGGCACACTGAAGCTTTCTTT. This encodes CASSRTNQGHTEAFF.

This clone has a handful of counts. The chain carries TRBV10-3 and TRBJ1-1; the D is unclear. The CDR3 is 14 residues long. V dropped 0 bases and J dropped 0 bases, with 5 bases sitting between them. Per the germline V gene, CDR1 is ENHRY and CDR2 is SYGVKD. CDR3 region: CAISESHVNTEAFF. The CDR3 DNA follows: TGTGCCATCAGTGAGTCACACGTGAACACTGAAGCTTTCTTT.

CDR3 sequence (DNA): TGTGCCAGCAGTTTATCGGCGGGCCCAGAGACCCAGTACTTC. It is translated as CASSLSAGPETQYF. The rearrangement links TRBV28 to TRBJ2-5; perhaps TRBD2 as D (5 bases). Trimming cost V 1 base and J 4 bases, with 10 bases left between them. Per the germline V gene, CDR1 is MDHEN and CDR2 is SYDVKM. The CDR3 contains 14 residues.

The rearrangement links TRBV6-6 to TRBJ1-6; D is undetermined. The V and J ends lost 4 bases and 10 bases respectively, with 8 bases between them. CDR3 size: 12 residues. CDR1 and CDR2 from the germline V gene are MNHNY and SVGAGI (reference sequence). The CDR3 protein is CASSSSESPLHF. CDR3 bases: TGTGCCAGCAGTTCTAGTGAGTCACCCCTCCACTTT.